The next 22 T cell receptor beta chains were all read from a single sample in a study of T cell repertoires in cytomegalovirus infection. Antigens of these TCRs are unknown. TCRdb re-called the reads with MiXCR, one entry per CDR3 protein. The table shows some 500,000 distinct CDR3 sequences, with roughly a third occurring only once. Sequences were derived from cultured PBMCs, sampled from culture after CMV antigen stimulation. The receptors derive from a human donor in good health (CMV status not recorded). Some clones in this sample may be carry-over from other donors' samples.

This clonotype was detected a few times. This rearrangement joins TRBV2 to TRBJ2-7; D is unresolved. CDR3 size: 13 residues. Germline V gene lookup returns CDR1 SNHLY and CDR2 FYNNEI. V gave up 7 bases and J gave up 5 bases, with 15 bases separating them. The CDR3 coding sequence is TGTGCCAGCACCCCGGGCGTCCTCCACGAGCAGTACTTC. It translates to CASTPGVLHEQYF.

This clonotype was detected only a few times. The rearrangement links TRBV7-2 to TRBJ2-7; D possibly corresponds to TRBD1 (5 bases). V lost 6 bases to trimming and J lost 3 bases, with 12 bases between them. Per germline, CDR1 SGHTA and CDR2 FQGNSA. This CDR3 has 13 amino acids. The CDR3 here is CASRYSTGYEQYF. CDR3 DNA sequence: TGTGCCAGCAGGTATAGTACAGGCTACGAGCAGTACTTC.

This clonotype was observed many times. The genes are TRBV19 and TRBJ2-3; D possibly matches TRBD1 or TRBD2 (5 bases each). Germline lookup yields CDR1 LNHDA and CDR2 SQIVND (reference sequence). The CDR3 runs to 16 residues. Trimming pared 6 bases from V and 1 base from J, leaving 17 bases between. CDR3 protein: CASSPRDGAGTDTQYF. CDR3 sequence (DNA): TGTGCCAGTAGCCCCCGGGACGGGGCGGGCACAGATACGCAGTATTTT.

This clonotype was counted ten times or more. The chain carries TRBV7-2 and TRBJ1-4, with 9 bases fitting TRBD1. Germline trimming cut 3 bases from V and 8 bases from J; bases unmatched to any gene: 4. This CDR3 contains 14 residues. The germline V gene has CDR1 SGHTA and CDR2 FQGNSA. The CDR3 DNA reads as TGTGCCAGCAGCTTGGGGACAGGGTTGGAAAAACTGTTTTTT. Amino acid sequence: CASSLGTGLEKLFF.

The chain couples TRBV25-1 to TRBJ2-5, with 8 bases identical to TRBD2. The CDR3 extends over 15 amino acids. CDR1 MGHDK and CDR2 SYGVNS come from the germline V gene. With 8 bases clipped from V and 1 base from J, the junction kept 9 bases outside the gene matches. The CDR3 region has the DNA TGTGCCAGCTCGCGGGCGGGAGGCTCCCAAGAGACCCAGTACTTC. Protein: CASSRAGGSQETQYF.

This clonotype was picked up a small number of times. The rearrangement links TRBV7-9 to TRBJ1-6; D is uncertain. This CDR3 comprises 16 residues. In germline, CDR1 is SEHNR, CDR2 FQNEAQ (reference sequence). Between the trimmed V and J ends, which lost 5 bases and 0 bases, there was a span of 11 bases. CDR3 sequence reads: CASSRTSSSYNSPLHF. CDR3 coding DNA: TGTGCCAGCAGCCGCACGTCAAGCTCCTATAATTCACCCCTCCACTTT.

DNA of the CDR3: TGTGCCACCAGACCCAGTGGGGAAGAGACCCAGTACTTC. This encodes CATRPSGEETQYF. This chain connects TRBV15 to TRBJ2-5; no definite D call. V lost 6 bases and J 3 bases, leaving 11 bases between the germline ends. The germline V gene encodes CDR1 LNHNV and CDR2 YYDKDF (reference sequence). The CDR3 runs to 13 residues.

The chain is built from TRBV6-2 or TRBV6-3 and TRBJ1-5; D gene ambiguous. The V end lost 2 bases, the J end lost 2 bases, and 10 bases lay between the germline ends. The CDR3 totals 15 residues. Germline values: CDR1 MNHEY, CDR2 SVGEGT. The CDR3 nucleotides read TGTGCCAGCAGTTACCCGGCTAGGGGCAATCAGCCCCAGCATTTT. Protein sequence: CASSYPARGNQPQHF.

The rearrangement links TRBV28 to TRBJ1-1; 7 bases map to TRBD1. V gave up 5 bases and J gave up 11 bases; unmatched junction bases: 23. This CDR3 is built from 17 residues. Germline V CDR1 and CDR2: MDHEN, SYDVKM. The CDR3 nucleotides read TGTGCCAGCAGTCCTTTGGGGACAGCGAAACCGAGAGTTCTGGCTTTCTTT. Amino acid sequence: CASSPLGTAKPRVLAFF.

CDR3 bases: TGCGCCAGCAGCTTGGGTCAGGGGGCTTTCGGGGAGACCCAGTACTTC. Protein product: CASSLGQGAFGETQYF. This chain links TRBV5-1 with TRBJ2-5; TRBD1 matches 8 bases. The CDR3 runs to 16 residues. Looked up from germline, CDR1 is SGHRS and CDR2 is YFSETQ. V was clipped by 0 bases and J by 5 bases; unmatched bases: 9. The whole variable domain, remainder taken from reference TRBV5-1 and TRBJ2-5, is KAGVTQTPRYLIKTRGQQVTLSCSPISGHRSVSWYQQTPGQGLQFLFEYFSETQRNKGNFPGRFSGRQFSNSRSEMNVSTLELGDSALYLCASSLGQGAFGETQYFGPGTRLLVL.

The genes are TRBV20-1 and TRBJ1-4; D unclear. The germline V and J ends were trimmed by 3 bases and 10 bases, with 12 bases remaining between them. CDR1 and CDR2 from the germline V gene are DFQATT and SNEGSKA (reference sequence). The CDR3 length is 12 residues. CDR3 residues: CSASGVLGKLFF. CDR3 sequence (DNA): TGCAGTGCTAGCGGGGTTTTGGGAAAACTGTTTTTT.

This clonotype was counted only a few times. The chain is built from TRBV6-2 or TRBV6-3 and TRBJ2-3; TRBD2 is a possible D gene (6 bases). Germline assignment: CDR1 MNHEY and CDR2 SVGEGT. Between the trimmed V and J ends, which lost 2 bases and 2 bases, there was a span of 14 bases. The CDR3 is made up of 16 amino acids. The CDR3 reads CASSYDRDSLTDTQYF. The DNA for the CDR3 is TGTGCCAGCAGTTACGACCGGGACTCCCTCACAGATACGCAGTATTTT.

J is TRBJ2-1 and V is TRBV7-2, with D maybe TRBD2 (6 bases). Germline V gene lookup returns CDR1 SGHTA and CDR2 FQGNSA. The CDR3 runs 13 residues. Trimming removed 5 bases at V and 6 bases at J, with 11 bases between. The CDR3 loop is CASSLTSFNEQFF. CDR3 coding DNA: TGTGCCAGCAGCCTGACTAGTTTCAATGAGCAGTTCTTC.

The chain couples TRBV5-1 to TRBJ1-1, with a tentative D call TRBD1 (6 bases). CDR3 length: 15 amino acids. Germline V CDR1 and CDR2: SGHRS, YFSETQ. Between the trimmed V and J ends, which lost 0 bases and 0 bases, there was a span of 9 bases. The CDR3 spells CASSLAGDMNTEAFF. The CDR3 region has the DNA TGCGCCAGCAGCTTGGCTGGGGACATGAACACTGAAGCTTTCTTT. The whole variable domain, filled in from reference TRBV5-1 and TRBJ1-1, reads KAGVTQTPRYLIKTRGQQVTLSCSPISGHRSVSWYQQTPGQGLQFLFEYFSETQRNKGNFPGRFSGRQFSNSRSEMNVSTLELGDSALYLCASSLAGDMNTEAFFGQGTRLTVV.

This clonotype showed up just a few times. The chain couples TRBV12-3 or TRBV12-4 to TRBJ2-2; D call uncertain. This CDR3 has 17 residues. Trimming removed 4 bases at V and 0 bases at J, with 15 bases between. Written as DNA, the CDR3 is TGTGCCAGCAGTTCCCCCCCTATGACAACGAACACCGGGGAGCTGTTTTTT. Amino acid sequence: CASSSPPMTTNTGELFF.

This chain links TRBV7-2 with TRBJ2-5, with 10 nucleotides matching TRBD2. From germline, CDR1 is SGHTA and CDR2 FQGNSA. V was clipped by 1 base and J by 5 bases; unmatched bases: 1. This CDR3 is built from 14 residues. The CDR3 region has the DNA TGTGCCAGCAGCTTAGGGGGACTAGCGGAGACCCAGTACTTC. As protein: CASSLGGLAETQYF.

A few counts support this clonotype. V usage is TRBV7-9 and J usage is TRBJ1-5; unclear D gene. Germline values: CDR1 SEHNR, CDR2 FQNEAQ (reference sequence). This CDR3 comprises 12 residues. Trimming removed 5 bases at V and 4 bases at J, with 6 bases between. In DNA, the CDR3 is TGTGCCAGCAGCGAAGTTAATCAGCCCCAGCATTTT. The encoded protein is CASSEVNQPQHF. Full variable domain (outside the CDR3, taken from reference TRBV7-9 and TRBJ1-5): DTGVSQNPRHKITKRGQNVTFRCDPISEHNRLYWYRQTLGQGPEFLTYFQNEAQLEKSRLLSDRFSAERPKGSFSTLEIQRTEQGDSAMYLCASSEVNQPQHFGDGTRLSIL.

The V and J genes are TRBV28 and TRBJ1-1; tentatively, D is TRBD1 (5 bases). The V gene's germline CDR1 is MDHEN and CDR2 SYDVKM. V was shortened by 5 bases and J by 8 bases, with 18 bases between the two germline ends. The CDR3 extends over 14 amino acids. This chain's CDR3 is CASSGTGHDREAFF. The CDR3 nucleotides are TGTGCCAGCAGTGGGACTGGACACGACCGCGAAGCTTTCTTT.

There are a few counts of this clonotype. The rearrangement joins TRBV6-2 or TRBV6-3 to TRBJ2-6, with D perhaps assigned TRBD1 or TRBD2 (5 bases each). Germline CDR1 is MNHEY and CDR2 is SVGEGT. This CDR3 spans 18 amino acids. Trimming removed 4 bases from V and 2 bases from J, with 18 bases in between. In DNA, the CDR3 is TGTGCCAGCAGTTCCCCTGTAATGGGGGTTCCTGGGGCCAACGTCCTGACTTTC. Translated, it gives CASSSPVMGVPGANVLTF.

This clonotype was seen a handful of times. This sequence joins TRBV7-9 and TRBJ1-2; D remains unclear. This CDR3 comprises 12 residues. V lost 7 bases and J lost 8, with 14 bases in between. Germline CDR1 reads SEHNR; CDR2 reads FQNEAQ (reference sequence). CDR3 nucleotides: TGTGCCAGCACCCGGTCGCCGCGGGGCTACACCTTC. Protein sequence: CASTRSPRGYTF.

V is TRBV5-5 and J is TRBJ2-6; no reliable D call. The CDR3 totals 15 residues. Germline V gives CDR1 SGHKS, CDR2 YYEKEE (reference sequence). Between the trimmed V and J ends, which lost 2 bases and 0 bases, there was a span of 6 bases. CDR3 region: CASSFPPSGANVLTF. CDR3 bases: TGTGCCAGCAGCTTTCCCCCCTCTGGGGCCAACGTCCTGACTTTC.

The chain carries TRBV5-1 and TRBJ1-2; 7 bases agree with TRBD1. CDR3 size: 14 residues. Germline V gives CDR1 SGHRS, CDR2 YFSETQ. V lost 1 base and J lost 7; bases outside the gene matches: 7. The CDR3 nucleotides read TGCGCCAGCAGCTTGAAAGACAGGGTGTTTGGCTACACCTTC. Its translation is CASSLKDRVFGYTF.